This T cell receptor (beta chain) derives from a study of cytomegalovirus exposure and HLA in healthy donors. The study ran its PCR with 60 Vbeta and 13 Jbeta primers. Sequencing was performed with immunoSEQ multiplex PCR; in TCRdb, only in-frame clones are kept and a portion is missing. The data contain over 80,000 clones, around 79% of them singletons. The CDR3 covers 14 residues. V shed 0 bases and J 6 bases; nucleotides not matched to a gene: 5. Germline V gives CDR1 MNHNS, CDR2 SASEGT. This sequence originates from a woman in her 70s in good health and CMV-seropositive. Sequenced input: PBMCs. This chain links TRBV6-1 with TRBJ2-7, with 7 bases fitting TRBD2. In DNA form, the CDR3 reads TGTGCCAGCAGTGAAGCGGGGTTAGCGGGCGAGCAGTACTTC. This sequence encodes CASSEAGLAGEQYF.